This T cell receptor beta chain was observed in a study of identical twins. TCRdb re-derived calls from the 5' RACE reads in MiXCR, one entry per CDR3 protein. The sample contains 250,000 to 350,000 distinct CDR3 sequences, 7.5% to 9.5% of which appear only once. This CDR3 spans 10 amino acids. Germline values: CDR1 DFQATT, CDR2 SNEGSKA (reference sequence). Trimming removed 8 bases from V and 5 bases from J, with 7 bases in between. The same sample was also studied in work on yellow fever vaccine responses in identical twins.

The genes are TRBV20-1 and TRBJ2-1; D call uncertain. The receptor was isolated from a woman aged 18-35 years in good health. Sequencing was performed on CD8+ T cells sorted from blood. CDR3 residues: CSSIDNEQFF. DNA for the CDR3: TGCAGTTCGATCGACAATGAGCAGTTCTTC.